A single sample gave rise to the 13 T cell receptor beta chains below, sequenced in a study of cytomegalovirus exposure and HLA in healthy donors. Use of 60 Vbeta and 13 Jbeta primers characterized the PCR. TCRdb keeps only in-frame clones here, not all; method: immunoSEQ multiplex PCR. The profile shows approximately 74,000 clones, approximately 75% of them singletons. The sample taken for sequencing was PBMCs. Receptors were obtained from a woman between 40 and 50 years old in good health and CMV-seronegative.

The rearrangement joins TRBV19 to TRBJ1-2; D is possibly TRBD1 (6 bases). Germline assignment: CDR1 LNHDA and CDR2 SQIVND (reference sequence). The CDR3 runs 13 residues. Trimming pared 7 bases from V and 2 bases from J, leaving 11 bases between. The CDR3 DNA follows: TGTGCCAGTAAAGGGGGAGCCAACTATGGCTACACCTTC. This encodes CASKGGANYGYTF.

V usage is TRBV19 and J usage is TRBJ1-5; weak D call: TRBD1 (6 bases). The CDR3 totals 17 residues. Germline V gives CDR1 LNHDA, CDR2 SQIVND (reference sequence). V lost 2 bases and J lost 6, with 20 bases in between. CDR3 sequence (DNA): TGTGCCAGTAGTATATCGGTCCAGGGGACGGTTCGTCAGCCCCAGCATTTT. Translated, it gives CASSISVQGTVRQPQHF.

This clone came up a few times. This chain joins TRBV25-1 and TRBJ1-3; tentative D call: TRBD1 (6 bases). This CDR3 region has 14 residues. Trimming stripped 4 bases from V and 0 bases from J, with 7 bases between. The germline V gene encodes CDR1 MGHDK and CDR2 SYGVNS. The DNA of the CDR3 is TGTGCCAGCAGTGGGGACAACTCTGGAAACACCATATATTTT. Its protein product is CASSGDNSGNTIYF.

The chain carries TRBV5-6 and TRBJ2-7, with 7 bases that match TRBD2. Germline CDR1 reads SGHDT; CDR2 reads YYEEEE. The CDR3 totals 13 residues. V shed 2 bases and J 2 bases; nucleotides not matched to a gene: 1. CDR3 DNA sequence: TGTGCCAGCAGCTTTGGGGGGGCCTACGAGCAGTACTTC. Translation: CASSFGGAYEQYF.

The gene calls are TRBV2 and TRBJ2-1, with 7 nucleotides matching TRBD2. The trim removed 6 bases at V and 5 bases at J, leaving 13 bases unmatched. CDR3 length equals 16 residues. Germline CDR1 is SNHLY and CDR2 is FYNNEI. The DNA for the CDR3 is TGTGCCAGCAGGGAACTTCCTAGCGGAGCCAACAATGAGCAGTTCTTC. Amino acid sequence: CASRELPSGANNEQFF.

The rearrangement joins TRBV9 to TRBJ1-4; 10 bases align to TRBD1. Unmatched junction bases numbered 4, after V lost 2 bases and J lost 6 bases. The CDR3 totals 15 residues. Germline V gives CDR1 SGDLS, CDR2 YYNGEE. DNA for the CDR3: TGTGCCAGCAGCGTGGGACAGGGGATCGATGAAAAACTGTTTTTT. It codes for CASSVGQGIDEKLFF.

The chain combines TRBV7-8 with TRBJ1-4; 8 nucleotides agree with TRBD1. Germline values: CDR1 SGHVS, CDR2 FQNEAQ. The CDR3 is made up of 14 amino acids. V lost 4 bases, J lost 3 bases, and 1 base stayed unmatched. The CDR3 region has the DNA TGTGCCAGCAGCTGGGACAGGTCTAATGAAAAACTGTTTTTT. Encoded protein: CASSWDRSNEKLFF.

V and J are TRBV29-1 and TRBJ2-1; no reliable D call. The CDR3 runs 10 residues. CDR1 SQVTM and CDR2 ANQGSEA come from the germline V gene. With 4 bases removed from V and 9 bases from J, the gap between germline ends came to 7 bases. Written as DNA, the CDR3 is TGCAGCGTTGGCGTTAGTGAGCAGTTCTTC. It translates to CSVGVSEQFF.

J is TRBJ2-2 and V is TRBV28; 8 bases fit TRBD2. The CDR3 is made up of 15 amino acids. Per germline, CDR1 MDHEN and CDR2 SYDVKM. With 4 bases clipped from V and 6 bases from J, the junction kept 7 bases outside the gene matches. The CDR3 loop reads CASSSGTRDAGELFF. CDR3 DNA sequence: TGTGCCAGCAGTTCCGGGACTAGAGATGCCGGGGAGCTGTTTTTT.

Comment on this clone: One end of the junction does not line up with germline, which may come from a read error. The V and J genes are TRBV7-7 and TRBJ2-5; possibly TRBD2 for D (5 bases). Germline V gene sequence: CDR1 SSHAT, CDR2 FNYEAQ (reference sequence). CDR3 size: 15 residues. The CDR3 sequence: CASSVDPGNQETQYF. As DNA, the CDR3 is TGTGCTAGCAGCGTAGACCCGGGAAACCAAGAGACCCAGTACTTC. The variable domain in full, with the rest retrieved from reference TRBV7-7 and TRBJ2-5, is GAGVSQSPRYKVTKRGQDVTLRCDPISSHATLYWYQQALGQGPEFLTYFNYEAQPDKSGLPSDRFSAERPEGSISTLTIQRTEQRDSAMYRCASSVDPGNQETQYFGPGTRLLVL.

The chain couples TRBV19 to TRBJ1-4; D gene uncertain. The germline V gene encodes CDR1 LNHDA and CDR2 SQIVND (reference sequence). The CDR3 loop spans 14 amino acids. The V gene lost 3 bases and the J gene lost 7 bases, with 12 bases spanning the gap. The CDR3 sequence: CASSMGSGVEKLFF. The CDR3 DNA is TGTGCCAGTAGTATGGGTTCCGGGGTTGAAAAACTGTTTTTT.

The chain joins TRBV10-3 to TRBJ2-7; D remains ambiguous. CDR1 is ENHRY, CDR2 SYGVKD, per germline. The CDR3 has 13 residues. V was cut by 7 bases and J by 5 bases, with 15 bases left in between. As DNA, the CDR3 is TGTGCCATCATGGGCAAATCCGGCCACGAGCAGTACTTC. This gives the protein CAIMGKSGHEQYF.

The chain carries TRBV7-8 and TRBJ2-1; 8 positions agree with TRBD1. The CDR3 consists of 17 residues. Trimming at V came to 1 base and at J to 2 bases, leaving 7 bases not matched to a gene. Germline V lookup: CDR1 SGHVS, CDR2 FQNEAQ. CDR3 sequence reads: CASSLGSQGAPYNEQFF. The CDR3 DNA is TGTGCCAGCAGCTTAGGGTCCCAGGGGGCACCCTACAATGAGCAGTTCTTC.